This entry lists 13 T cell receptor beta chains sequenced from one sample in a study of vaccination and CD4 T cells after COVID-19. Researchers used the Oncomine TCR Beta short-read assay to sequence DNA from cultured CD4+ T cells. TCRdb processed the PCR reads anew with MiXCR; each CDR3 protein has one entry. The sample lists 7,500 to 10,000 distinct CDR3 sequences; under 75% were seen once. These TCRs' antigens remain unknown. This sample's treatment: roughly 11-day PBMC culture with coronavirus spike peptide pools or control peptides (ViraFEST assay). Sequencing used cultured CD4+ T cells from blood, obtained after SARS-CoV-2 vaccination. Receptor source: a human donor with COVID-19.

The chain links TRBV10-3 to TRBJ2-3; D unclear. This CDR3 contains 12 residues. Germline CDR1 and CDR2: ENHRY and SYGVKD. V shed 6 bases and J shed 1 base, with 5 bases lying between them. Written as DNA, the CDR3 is TGTGCCATCAGCAGCGGCACAGATACGCAGTATTTT. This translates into CAISSGTDTQYF.

The CDR3 DNA sequence: TGTGCCAGCAGCCCACAGGGGAGCAATCAGCCCCAGCATTTT. Translated, it gives CASSPQGSNQPQHF. V usage is TRBV4-2 and J usage is TRBJ1-5; TRBD1 matches 7 bases. The CDR3 has 14 residues. Germline lookup yields CDR1 LGHNA and CDR2 YNFKEQ. V was clipped by 4 bases and J by 1 base; unmatched bases: 1.

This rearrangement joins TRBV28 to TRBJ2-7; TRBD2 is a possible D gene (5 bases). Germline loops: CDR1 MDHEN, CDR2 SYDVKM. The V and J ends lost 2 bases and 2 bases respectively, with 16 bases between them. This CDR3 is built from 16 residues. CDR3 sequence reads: CASSLGLAGRTYEQYF. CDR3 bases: TGTGCCAGCAGTTTAGGTTTGGCGGGCAGGACCTACGAGCAGTACTTC.

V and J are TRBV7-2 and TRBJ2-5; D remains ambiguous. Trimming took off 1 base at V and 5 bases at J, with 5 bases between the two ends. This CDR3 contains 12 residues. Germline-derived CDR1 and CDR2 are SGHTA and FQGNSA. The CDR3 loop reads CASSLGRETQYF. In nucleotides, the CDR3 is TGTGCCAGCAGCTTAGGCAGGGAGACCCAGTACTTC.

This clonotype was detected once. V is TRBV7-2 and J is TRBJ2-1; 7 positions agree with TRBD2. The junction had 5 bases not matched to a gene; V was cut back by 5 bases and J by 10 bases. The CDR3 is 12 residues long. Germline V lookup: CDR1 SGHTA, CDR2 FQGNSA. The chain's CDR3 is CASSQYSGEQFF. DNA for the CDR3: TGTGCCAGCAGCCAATATAGCGGGGAGCAGTTCTTC.

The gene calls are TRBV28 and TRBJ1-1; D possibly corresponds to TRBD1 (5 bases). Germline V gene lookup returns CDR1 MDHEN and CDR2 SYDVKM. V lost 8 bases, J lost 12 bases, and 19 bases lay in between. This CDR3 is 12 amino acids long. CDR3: CASVSGQGRTFF. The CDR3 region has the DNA TGTGCCAGCGTGTCAGGGCAGGGCAGAACTTTCTTT.

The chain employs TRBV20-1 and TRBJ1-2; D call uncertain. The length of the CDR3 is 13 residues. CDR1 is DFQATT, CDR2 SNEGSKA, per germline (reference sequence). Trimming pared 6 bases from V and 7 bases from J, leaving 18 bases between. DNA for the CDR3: TGCAGTGCCCCAAGATCGCAATGGCTTGGCTACACCTTC. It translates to CSAPRSQWLGYTF.

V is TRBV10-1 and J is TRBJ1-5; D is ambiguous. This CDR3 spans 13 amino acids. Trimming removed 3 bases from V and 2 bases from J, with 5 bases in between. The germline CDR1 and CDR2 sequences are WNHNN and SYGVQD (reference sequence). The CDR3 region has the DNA TGCGCCAGCAGTGAATACGGCAATCAGCCCCAGCATTTT. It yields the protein CASSEYGNQPQHF.

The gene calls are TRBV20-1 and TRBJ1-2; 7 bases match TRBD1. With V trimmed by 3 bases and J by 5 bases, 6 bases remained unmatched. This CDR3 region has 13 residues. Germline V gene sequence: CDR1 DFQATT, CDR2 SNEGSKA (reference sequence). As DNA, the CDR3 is TGCAGTGCTAGCCCGGGACAGCTTTATGGCTACACCTTC. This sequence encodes CSASPGQLYGYTF.

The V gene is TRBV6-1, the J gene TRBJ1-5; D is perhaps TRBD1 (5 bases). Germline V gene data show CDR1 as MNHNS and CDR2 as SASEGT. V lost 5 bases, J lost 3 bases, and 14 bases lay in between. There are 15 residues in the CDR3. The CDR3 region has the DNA TGTGCCAGCAGTCAGTATCGGGGGTTCAATCAGCCCCAGCATTTT. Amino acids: CASSQYRGFNQPQHF.

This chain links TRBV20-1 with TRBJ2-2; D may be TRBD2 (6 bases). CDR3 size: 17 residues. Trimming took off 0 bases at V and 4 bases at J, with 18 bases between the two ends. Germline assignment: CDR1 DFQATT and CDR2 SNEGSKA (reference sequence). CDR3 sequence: CSARDPGRDLFTGELFF. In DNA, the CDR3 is TGCAGTGCTAGAGATCCGGGCCGGGACTTGTTCACCGGGGAGCTGTTTTTT.

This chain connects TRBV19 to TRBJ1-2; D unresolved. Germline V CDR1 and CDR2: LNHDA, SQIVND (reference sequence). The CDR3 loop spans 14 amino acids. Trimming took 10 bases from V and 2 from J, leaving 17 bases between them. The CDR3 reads CATKAGRWNYGYTF. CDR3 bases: TGTGCCACTAAGGCAGGACGGTGGAACTATGGCTACACCTTC.

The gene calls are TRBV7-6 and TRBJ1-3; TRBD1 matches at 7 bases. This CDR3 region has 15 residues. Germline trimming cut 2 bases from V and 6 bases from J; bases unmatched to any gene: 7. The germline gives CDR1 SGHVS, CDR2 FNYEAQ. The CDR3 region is CASSLPTGTLNTIYF. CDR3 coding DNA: TGTGCCAGCAGCTTACCGACAGGGACGCTAAACACCATATATTTT. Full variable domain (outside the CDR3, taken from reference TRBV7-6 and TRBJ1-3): GAGVSQSPRYKVTKRGQDVALRCDPISGHVSLYWYRQALGQGPEFLTYFNYEAQQDKSGLPNDRFSAERPEGSISTLTIQRTEQRDSAMYRCASSLPTGTLNTIYFGEGSWLTVV.